One sample yielded the 13 T cell receptor beta chains listed below, sequenced in a study of Graves' ophthalmopathy and Graves' hyperthyroidism (dated by TCRdb to the late 2010s). The sequencer was an Illumina HiSeq 2000. For repertoire sequencing, TCR beta CDR3 regions were amplified from RNA transcripts. HTBI primers and the Qiagen OneStep RT-PCR kit were used in a first-round RT-PCR, which was followed by a second-round multiplex PCR, size selection and purification. TCRdb applied fastp at Q25 and MiXCR to the public reads, then kept only in-frame beta chains. Entries are consolidated by CDR3 protein sequence, retaining the most common genes and DNA. The sample has hundreds of thousands of distinct CDR3 sequences on record, approximately 21% of them singletons. More than 5.5% of the sample lies in the top ten. Input material: peripheral blood. Receptors originate from a woman under 30 with stable Graves' hyperthyroidism. Some clones in this sample may be carry-over from other donors' samples. Donor details come from another sample of the same person, matched by shared clones.

This clonotype was seen ten or more times. The chain employs TRBV12-3 or TRBV12-4 and TRBJ2-6; no firm D call. This CDR3 spans 16 amino acids. Trimming left V 3 bases short and J 2 bases short, with 11 bases between. CDR3 nucleotide sequence: TGTGCCAGCAGTTTGGGTCGGGCGGCTGGGGCCAACGTCCTGACTTTC. It codes for CASSLGRAAGANVLTF.

This sequence joins TRBV27 and TRBJ2-7; D gene unclear. Trimming removed 0 bases from V and 5 bases from J, with 20 bases in between. Per the germline V gene, CDR1 is MNHEY and CDR2 is SMNVEV (reference sequence). This CDR3 is built from 17 residues. The CDR3 region is CASSLSGRRTYNDEQYF. The CDR3 DNA reads TGTGCCAGCAGTTTATCGGGCAGGCGCACCTATAATGACGAGCAGTACTTC.

This clonotype was observed at least ten times. The chain uses TRBV6-5 and TRBJ1-1, with D possibly TRBD1 on 5 matching bases. CDR3 size: 17 residues. Germline CDR1 and CDR2: MNHEY and SVGAGI. V was shortened by 0 bases and J by 0 bases, with 14 bases between the two germline ends. The CDR3 here is CASSYSSGGRMNTEAFF. The CDR3 coding sequence is TGTGCCAGCAGTTACTCATCCGGGGGACGAATGAACACTGAAGCTTTCTTT.

This clonotype has more than one count but fewer than ten. Sequence at one end of the junction differs from germline and may be a read error. The rearrangement joins TRBV7-9 to TRBJ2-7, with D tentatively TRBD1 (5 bases). The CDR3 sequence is 13 residues long. The germline CDR1 and CDR2 sequences are SEHNR and FQNEAQ (reference sequence). The CDR3 nucleotides are TGTGCCAGCACCTTAGACAGAACCTACGAGCAGTACTTC. Its translation is CASTLDRTYEQYF.

At least ten counts were recorded for this clonotype. This chain joins TRBV5-1 and TRBJ2-7, with D possibly TRBD1 on 8 matching bases. The CDR3 is made up of 15 amino acids. V shed 0 bases and J shed 5 bases, with 15 bases lying between them. The V gene's germline CDR1 is SGHRS and CDR2 YFSETQ. The CDR3 DNA sequence: TGCGCCAGCAGCTTGGCTCCACAGGGGGGGAACGAGCAGTACTTC. Protein product: CASSLAPQGGNEQYF.

There are many counts of this clonotype. Here the CDR3 reads CASSLDKISAETQYF. For the CDR3, the DNA is TGTGCCAGCAGCTTAGATAAGATATCTGCGGAGACCCAGTACTTC. The rearrangement links TRBV7-2 to TRBJ2-5; D not resolved. The germline V gene encodes CDR1 SGHTA and CDR2 FQGNSA. The CDR3 has 15 residues. Trimming left V 1 base short and J 5 bases short, with 14 bases between.

V and J are TRBV24-1 and TRBJ2-2, with 9 bases lining up with TRBD1. Unmatched junction bases numbered 6, after V lost 3 bases and J lost 5 bases. The CDR3 is 16 amino acids. CDR1 and CDR2 (germline): KGHDR, SFDVKD. The CDR3 spells CATSDHTGGETGELFF. Here the CDR3 DNA reads TGTGCCACCAGTGATCATACAGGGGGCGAGACCGGGGAGCTGTTTTTT.

V gene TRBV11-2 combines with J gene TRBJ2-5; D unresolved. This CDR3 contains 12 residues. The germline V gene has CDR1 SGHAT and CDR2 FQNNGV. V was pared by 7 bases and J by 5 bases, with 11 bases between. CDR3: CASTWTRETQYF. CDR3 bases: TGTGCCAGCACGTGGACGCGGGAGACCCAGTACTTC.

This clonotype was detected a few times. The rearrangement joins TRBV6-1 to TRBJ2-7, with unresolved D. CDR1 and CDR2 (germline): MNHNS, SASEGT. The CDR3 has 14 amino acids. The germline V and J ends were trimmed by 7 bases and 2 bases, with 15 bases remaining between them. The DNA for the CDR3 is TGTGCCAGCAAGACGCGGAGTTTTACCTACGAGCAGTACTTC. This translates into CASKTRSFTYEQYF.

This clonotype appeared many times. J is TRBJ2-5 and V is TRBV12-3 or TRBV12-4; D ambiguous. There are 14 residues in the CDR3. V was trimmed by 5 bases and J by 2 bases, leaving 12 bases between them. The CDR3 reads CASSGPGPQETQYF. In DNA form, the CDR3 reads TGTGCCAGCAGTGGGCCGGGCCCACAAGAGACCCAGTACTTC.

This clonotype was counted ten times or more. The chain links TRBV12-3 or TRBV12-4 to TRBJ2-2; the D gene is possibly TRBD1 (5 bases). V was clipped by 7 bases and J by 4 bases, with 10 bases between them. The CDR3 length is 13 residues. This CDR3 reads CASNPDSTGELFF. The CDR3 coding sequence is TGTGCCAGCAATCCTGACAGCACCGGGGAGCTGTTTTTT.

V gene TRBV12-3 or TRBV12-4 combines with J gene TRBJ2-6; 9 bases map to TRBD1. The V and J ends lost 4 bases and 2 bases, in that order; junction bases with no gene match: 6. The CDR3 totals 17 residues. The CDR3 DNA reads as TGTGCCAGCAGTTCGGGACAGGGTGTGACTGGGGCCAACGTCCTGACTTTC. It specifies CASSSGQGVTGANVLTF.

The V and J genes are TRBV11-1 and TRBJ2-7; TRBD1 aligns across 9 bases. The V and J ends lost 3 bases and 6 bases, in that order; junction bases with no gene match: 18. The CDR3 runs to 18 residues. Germline V gives CDR1 SGHAT, CDR2 FQDESV (reference sequence). Here the CDR3 reads CASSLGHGVRTGASEQYF. The CDR3 nucleotides are TGTGCCAGCAGCTTGGGACACGGTGTTCGGACAGGGGCCTCCGAGCAGTACTTC.